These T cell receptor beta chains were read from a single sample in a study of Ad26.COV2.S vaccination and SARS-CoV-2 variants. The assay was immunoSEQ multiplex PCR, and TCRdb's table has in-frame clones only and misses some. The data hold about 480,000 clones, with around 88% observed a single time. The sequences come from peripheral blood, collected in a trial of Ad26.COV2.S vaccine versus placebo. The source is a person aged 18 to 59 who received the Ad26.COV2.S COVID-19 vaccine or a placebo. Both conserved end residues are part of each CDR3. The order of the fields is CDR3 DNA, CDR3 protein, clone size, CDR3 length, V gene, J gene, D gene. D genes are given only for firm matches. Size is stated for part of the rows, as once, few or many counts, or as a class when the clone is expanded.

CDR3nt: TGCGCCAGCAGCGCCCGGACTAGCGGGGGGAAGACCCAGTACTTC; CDR3aa: CASSARTSGGKTQYF; abundance: few; len: 15; v_gene: TRBV5-1; j_gene: TRBJ2-5; d_gene: TRBD2
CDR3nt: TGTGCCAGCCAGTACAATGAGCAGTTCTTC; CDR3aa: CASQYNEQFF; abundance: NA; len: 10; v_gene: TRBV2; j_gene: TRBJ2-1; d_gene: NA
CDR3nt: TGTGCCTGGATCAGGGGGGGCACCGGGGAGCTGTTTTTT; CDR3aa: CAWIRGGTGELFF; abundance: NA; len: 13; v_gene: TRBV30; j_gene: TRBJ2-2; d_gene: NA
CDR3nt: TGTGCCAGTAGTATAAGGGGGCCAGTCGCGCCCCAGCATTTT; CDR3aa: CASSIRGPVAPQHF; abundance: NA; len: 14; v_gene: TRBV19; j_gene: TRBJ1-5; d_gene: TRBD1
CDR3nt: TGTGCCAGCAGTGAATGGGTGCAGGGCGCTTTTTATAGCAATCAGCCCCAGCATTTT; CDR3aa: CASSEWVQGAFYSNQPQHF; abundance: once; len: 19; v_gene: TRBV6-1; j_gene: TRBJ1-5; d_gene: NA
CDR3nt: TGTGCCAGCAGCTTAGTCTCAGATACCCAAGAGACCCAGTACTTC; CDR3aa: CASSLVSDTQETQYF; abundance: NA; len: 15; v_gene: TRBV7-2; j_gene: TRBJ2-5; d_gene: NA
CDR3nt: TGTGCCAGCAGCAGGGACAACTATGGCTACACCTTC; CDR3aa: CASSRDNYGYTF; abundance: NA; len: 12; v_gene: TRBV3-1/TRBV3-2; j_gene: TRBJ1-2; d_gene: NA
CDR3nt: TGTGCCAGCAGTACCCTCGCGCCGGGCGCAGTTGGCAATCAGCCCCAGCATTTT; CDR3aa: CASSTLAPGAVGNQPQHF; abundance: NA; len: 18; v_gene: TRBV28; j_gene: TRBJ1-5; d_gene: NA
CDR3nt: TGTGCCTGGAGGGGGGAACCAAGGGAGACCCAGTACTTC; CDR3aa: CAWRGEPRETQYF; abundance: NA; len: 13; v_gene: TRBV30; j_gene: TRBJ2-5; d_gene: NA
CDR3nt: TGTGCCAGCAGCTTTGCAGGGTCCTCTGGAAACACCATATATTTT; CDR3aa: CASSFAGSSGNTIYF; abundance: NA; len: 15; v_gene: TRBV5-6; j_gene: TRBJ1-3; d_gene: NA
CDR3nt: TGTGCCAGCAGCCTCGGAGGGCCCCGGGGCGAGCAGTACTTC; CDR3aa: CASSLGGPRGEQYF; abundance: NA; len: 14; v_gene: TRBV6-2/TRBV6-3; j_gene: TRBJ2-7; d_gene: NA
CDR3nt: TGTGCCAGCAGTGAGTGGGGTAACTATGGCTACACCTTC; CDR3aa: CASSEWGNYGYTF; abundance: NA; len: 13; v_gene: TRBV2; j_gene: TRBJ1-2; d_gene: NA
CDR3nt: TGTGCCAGCAGCTTAGGTCAAGGGCGGATCGGGGAGCTGTTTTTT; CDR3aa: CASSLGQGRIGELFF; abundance: NA; len: 15; v_gene: TRBV13; j_gene: TRBJ2-2; d_gene: NA
CDR3nt: TGTGCCAGCAGCTTGTCGTGGAGTCAGGGCTATAATTCACCCCTCCACTTT; CDR3aa: CASSLSWSQGYNSPLHF; abundance: NA; len: 17; v_gene: TRBV5-5; j_gene: TRBJ1-6; d_gene: NA
CDR3nt: TGTGCCAGCAGCCAAGAAAAGACCCAGTACTTC; CDR3aa: CASSQEKTQYF; abundance: NA; len: 11; v_gene: TRBV14; j_gene: TRBJ2-5; d_gene: NA
CDR3nt: TGTGCCAGCAGTTTCCAAACTTACAATGAGCAGTTCTTC; CDR3aa: CASSFQTYNEQFF; abundance: NA; len: 13; v_gene: TRBV12-3/TRBV12-4; j_gene: TRBJ2-1; d_gene: NA
CDR3nt: TGTGCCAGCAGCCAAGCCACTGAGAGGGCTCTCTCTGGAAACACCATATATTTT; CDR3aa: CASSQATERALSGNTIYF; abundance: NA; len: 18; v_gene: TRBV4-2; j_gene: TRBJ1-3; d_gene: NA